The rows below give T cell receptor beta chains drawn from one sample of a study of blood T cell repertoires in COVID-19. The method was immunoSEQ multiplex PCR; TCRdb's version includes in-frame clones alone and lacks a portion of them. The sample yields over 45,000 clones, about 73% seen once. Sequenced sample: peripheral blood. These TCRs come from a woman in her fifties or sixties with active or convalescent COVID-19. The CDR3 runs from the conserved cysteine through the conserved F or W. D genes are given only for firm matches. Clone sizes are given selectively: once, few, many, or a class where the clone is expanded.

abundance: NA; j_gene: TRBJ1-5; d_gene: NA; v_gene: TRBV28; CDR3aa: CASSRDTHSNQPQHF; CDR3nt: TGTGCCAGCAGTCGGGACACCCATAGCAATCAGCCCCAGCATTTT
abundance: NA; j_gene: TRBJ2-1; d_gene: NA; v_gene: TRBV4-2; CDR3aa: CASSQDGLAIGEQFF; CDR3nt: TGTGCCAGCAGCCAAGATGGGCTAGCGATCGGTGAGCAGTTCTTC
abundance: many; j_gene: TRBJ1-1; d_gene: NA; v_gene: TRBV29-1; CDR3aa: CSVERQGNGEAFF; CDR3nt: TGCAGCGTTGAGAGGCAGGGAAACGGTGAAGCTTTCTTT
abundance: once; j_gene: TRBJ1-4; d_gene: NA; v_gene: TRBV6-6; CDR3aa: CASSSTGRAYEKLFF; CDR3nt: TGTGCCAGCAGCTCGACCGGGCGGGCCTATGAAAAACTGTTTTTT
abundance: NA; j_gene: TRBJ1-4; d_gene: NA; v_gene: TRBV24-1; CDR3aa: CATYESAVHPCATNEKLFF; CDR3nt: TGTGCCACCTACGAAAGCGCGGTTCACCCTTGTGCAACTAATGAAAAACTGTTTTTT
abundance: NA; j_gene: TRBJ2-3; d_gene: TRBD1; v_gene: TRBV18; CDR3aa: CASSPFQGAADTQYF; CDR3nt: TGTGCCAGCTCACCATTTCAGGGGGCCGCAGATACGCAGTATTTT
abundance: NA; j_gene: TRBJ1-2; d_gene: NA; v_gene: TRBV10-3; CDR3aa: CAIGEADGYTF; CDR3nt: TGTGCCATCGGGGAGGCCGATGGCTACACCTTC
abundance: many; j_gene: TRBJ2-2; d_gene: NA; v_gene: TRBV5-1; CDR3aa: CASSLVSGPNTGELFF; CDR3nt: TGCGCCAGCAGCTTGGTTAGCGGACCTAACACCGGGGAGCTGTTTTTT
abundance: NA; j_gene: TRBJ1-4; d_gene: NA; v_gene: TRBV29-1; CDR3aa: CSVVGAGNEKLFF; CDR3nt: TGCAGCGTTGTTGGAGCCGGGAATGAAAAACTGTTTTTT
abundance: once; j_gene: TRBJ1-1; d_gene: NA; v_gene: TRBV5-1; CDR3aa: CASNDAGGDTEAFF; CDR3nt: TGCGCCAGCAACGATGCTGGGGGGGACACTGAAGCTTTCTTT
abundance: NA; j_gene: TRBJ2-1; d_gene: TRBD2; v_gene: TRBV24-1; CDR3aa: CATSDWAGGDNEQFF; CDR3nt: TGTGCCACCAGTGATTGGGCGGGAGGGGACAATGAGCAGTTCTTC
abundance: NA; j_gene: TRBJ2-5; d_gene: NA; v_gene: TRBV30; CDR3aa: CAWSRQGETQYF; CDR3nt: TGTGCCTGGAGTCGGCAGGGAGAGACCCAGTACTTC
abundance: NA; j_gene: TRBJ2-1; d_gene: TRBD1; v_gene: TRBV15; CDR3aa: CATSNGQGTGNEQFF; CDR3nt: TGTGCCACCAGCAATGGACAGGGGACCGGCAATGAGCAGTTCTTC
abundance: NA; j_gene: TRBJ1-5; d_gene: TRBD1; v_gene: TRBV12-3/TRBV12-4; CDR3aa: CASSLRDRGPQHF; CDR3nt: TGTGCCAGCAGTCTCCGGGACAGGGGCCCCCAGCATTTT
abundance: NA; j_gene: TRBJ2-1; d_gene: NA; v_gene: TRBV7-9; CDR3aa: CASSLTSNNEQFF; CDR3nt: TGTGCCAGCAGCTTGACTAGTAACAATGAGCAGTTCTTC
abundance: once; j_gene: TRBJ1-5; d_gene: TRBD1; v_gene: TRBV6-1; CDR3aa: CASSEQRQGNQPQHF; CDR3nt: TGTGCCAGCAGTGAACAGCGACAGGGAAATCAGCCCCAGCATTTT
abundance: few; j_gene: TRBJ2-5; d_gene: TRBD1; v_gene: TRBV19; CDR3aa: CASSPTGHRGQETQYF; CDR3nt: TGTGCCAGTAGTCCTACAGGCCACAGGGGCCAAGAGACCCAGTACTTC
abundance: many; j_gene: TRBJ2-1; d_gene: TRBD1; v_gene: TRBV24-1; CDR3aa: CATSDPGTGGHNEQFF; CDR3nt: TGTGCCACCAGTGATCCGGGGACAGGTGGCCACAATGAGCAGTTCTTC
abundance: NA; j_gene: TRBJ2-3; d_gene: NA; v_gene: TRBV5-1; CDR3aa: CASSLGNGMTDTQYF; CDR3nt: TGCGCCAGCAGCTTGGGGAACGGGATGACAGATACGCAGTATTTT
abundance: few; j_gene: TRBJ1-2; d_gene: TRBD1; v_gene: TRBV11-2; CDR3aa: CASSPGQGYGYTF; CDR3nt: TGTGCCAGCAGCCCGGGACAGGGGTATGGCTACACCTTC
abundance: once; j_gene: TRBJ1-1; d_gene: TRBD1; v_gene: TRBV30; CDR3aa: CAWDRENEAFF; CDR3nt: TGTGCCTGGGACAGGGAAAATGAAGCTTTCTTT
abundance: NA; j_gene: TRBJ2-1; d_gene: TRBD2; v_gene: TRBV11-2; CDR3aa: CASSLARTSNNEQFF; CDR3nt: TGTGCCAGCAGCTTAGCCCGGACTAGTAACAATGAGCAGTTCTTC
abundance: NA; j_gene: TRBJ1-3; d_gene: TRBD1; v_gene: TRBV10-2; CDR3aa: CASSNLAEGASGNTIYF; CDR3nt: TGCGCCAGCAGTAACCTCGCGGAGGGGGCGTCAGGAAACACCATATATTTT
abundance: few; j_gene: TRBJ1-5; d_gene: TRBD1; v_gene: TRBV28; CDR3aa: CAAAGTGNQPQHF; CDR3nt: TGTGCCGCCGCCGGGACAGGCAATCAGCCCCAGCATTTT
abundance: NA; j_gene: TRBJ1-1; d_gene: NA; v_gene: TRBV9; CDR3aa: CASSNSLTGLNTEAFF; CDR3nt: TGTGCCAGCAGCAATTCCTTAACAGGGTTGAACACTGAAGCTTTCTTT
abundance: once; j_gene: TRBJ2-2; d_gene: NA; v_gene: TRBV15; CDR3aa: CATSRGKAAGELFF; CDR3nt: TGTGCCACCAGCAGAGGAAAAGCGGCCGGGGAGCTGTTTTTT
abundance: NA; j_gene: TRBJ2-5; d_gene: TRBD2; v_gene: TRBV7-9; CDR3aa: CASSLLAGLQETQYF; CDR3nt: TGTGCCAGCAGCTTACTAGCGGGTCTACAAGAGACCCAGTACTTC
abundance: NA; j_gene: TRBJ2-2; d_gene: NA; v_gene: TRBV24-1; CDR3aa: CATSQTVITGELFF; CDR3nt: TGTGCCACCAGTCAAACAGTCATCACCGGGGAGCTGTTTTTT
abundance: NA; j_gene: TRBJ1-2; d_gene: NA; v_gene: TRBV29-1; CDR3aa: CSVEAGLEGDYGYTF; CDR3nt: TGCAGCGTTGAAGCAGGGTTGGAGGGAGACTATGGCTACACCTTC
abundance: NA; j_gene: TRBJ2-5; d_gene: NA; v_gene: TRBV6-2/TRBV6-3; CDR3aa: CASSYSVQEPETQYF; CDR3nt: TGTGCCAGCAGTTACTCGGTGCAGGAACCAGAGACCCAGTACTTC
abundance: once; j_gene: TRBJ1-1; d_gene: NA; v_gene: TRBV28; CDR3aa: CASSLYRDAEAFF; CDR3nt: TGTGCCAGCAGTTTATACAGGGATGCTGAAGCTTTCTTT
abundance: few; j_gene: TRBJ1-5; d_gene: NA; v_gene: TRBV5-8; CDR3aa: CASSLFLGEGQPQHF; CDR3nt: TGTGCCAGCAGCTTGTTCTTAGGGGAGGGGCAGCCCCAGCATTTT
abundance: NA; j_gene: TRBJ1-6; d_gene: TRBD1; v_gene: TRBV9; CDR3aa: CASSAQGTMGSPLHF; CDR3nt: TGTGCCAGCAGCGCACAGGGGACAATGGGCTCACCCCTCCACTTT
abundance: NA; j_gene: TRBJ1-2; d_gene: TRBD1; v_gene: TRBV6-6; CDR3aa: CASRETGGNYGYTF; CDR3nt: TGTGCCAGCAGGGAGACAGGGGGCAACTATGGCTACACCTTC
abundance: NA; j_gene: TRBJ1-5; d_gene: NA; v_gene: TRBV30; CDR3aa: CAWSNGLHSNQPQHF; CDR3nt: TGTGCCTGGAGTAATGGACTTCATAGCAATCAGCCCCAGCATTTT
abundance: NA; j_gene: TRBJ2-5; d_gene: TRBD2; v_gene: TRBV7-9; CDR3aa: CASSLHRGGETQYF; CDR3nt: TGTGCCAGCAGCTTACATCGGGGGGGAGAGACCCAGTACTTC
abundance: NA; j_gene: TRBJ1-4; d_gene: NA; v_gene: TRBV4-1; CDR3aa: CARRGWEEKLFF; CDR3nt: TGCGCCCGGCGCGGGTGGGAAGAAAAACTGTTTTTT
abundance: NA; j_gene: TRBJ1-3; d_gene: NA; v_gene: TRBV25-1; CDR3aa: CASSEYTGQNRNTIYF; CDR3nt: TGTGCCAGCAGTGAATATACAGGCCAGAATCGAAACACCATATATTTT